The 18 T cell receptor beta chains listed next were all sequenced from one sample in a study of cytomegalovirus exposure and HLA in healthy donors (TCRdb year 2017). Libraries were prepared through the immunoSEQ multiplex PCR assay. For the multiplex PCR, a mixture combining 60 forward primers for TCR Vbeta segments and 13 reverse primers for TCR Jbeta segments was used. As stored in TCRdb, this immuneACCESS dataset retains in-frame rearrangements with V and J assigned. A fraction of the clones does not appear; measured against another copy, unresolved V genes explain less than half of the discrepancy, and the remainder lacks a known reason. The sample data list roughly 95,000 clones, and approximately 85% of these were observed just once. The top ten clonotypes cover around 3.7% of the sample. The sequenced sample was PBMCs. Receptors originate from a man aged 25 to 40 in good health and CMV-seropositive.

The chain has TRBV5-4 and TRBJ2-7; perhaps TRBD1 as D (6 bases). The CDR3 is 15 amino acids. Deletions cut 5 bases from V and 2 bases from J, with 17 bases between. Germline-derived CDR1 and CDR2 are SGHNT and YYREEE (reference sequence). The CDR3 loop is CASSFAGARAYEQYF. CDR3 bases: TGTGCCAGCAGTTTCGCAGGGGCTAGAGCCTACGAGCAGTACTTC. The full variable domain, with the rest looked up from reference TRBV5-4 and TRBJ2-7, is ETGVTQSPTHLIKTRGQQVTLRCSSQSGHNTVSWYQQALGQGPQFIFQYYREEENGRGNFPPRFSGLQFPNYSSELNVNALELDDSALYLCASSFAGARAYEQYFGPGTRLTVT.

This clone was seen only a few times. J is TRBJ1-1 and V is TRBV27, with no clear D. Trimming cost V 4 bases and J 8 bases, with 17 bases left between them. Germline V gene sequence: CDR1 MNHEY, CDR2 SMNVEV (reference sequence). This CDR3 contains 14 residues. CDR3 sequence: CASSSTLTGPEAFF. DNA for the CDR3: TGTGCCAGCAGTTCAACTCTCACGGGTCCCGAAGCTTTCTTT.

The V and J genes are TRBV7-6 and TRBJ1-6, with TRBD1 as a possible D gene (5 bases). This CDR3 is 16 amino acids long. The germline CDR1 and CDR2 sequences are SGHVS and FNYEAQ. V was clipped by 3 bases and J by 9 bases, with 18 bases between them. The CDR3 is CASSLAGQGSSSPLHF. The CDR3 region has the DNA TGTGCCAGCAGCTTGGCTGGGCAGGGTAGTAGTTCACCCCTCCACTTT. Complete variable domain (other parts from reference TRBV7-6 and TRBJ1-6): GAGVSQSPRYKVTKRGQDVALRCDPISGHVSLYWYRQALGQGPEFLTYFNYEAQQDKSGLPNDRFSAERPEGSISTLTIQRTEQRDSAMYRCASSLAGQGSSSPLHFGNGTRLTVT.

This clone appeared a single time. The V and J genes are TRBV15 and TRBJ2-1; D perhaps matches TRBD2 (5 bases). The CDR3 extends over 13 amino acids. Trimming shortened V by 2 bases and J by 8 bases, and 10 bases separated the two germline ends. Germline V lookup: CDR1 LNHNV, CDR2 YYDKDF (reference sequence). Here the CDR3 reads CATSRSWGDEQFF. CDR3 in DNA: TGTGCCACCAGCAGATCTTGGGGAGATGAGCAGTTCTTC.

Note on this clone: Germline and junction disagree at one end, which may indicate a read error. V gene TRBV7-9 combines with J gene TRBJ1-3, with no clear D. Germline loops: CDR1 SEHNR, CDR2 FQNEAQ (reference sequence). The CDR3 covers 14 residues. The CDR3 coding sequence is TGTTCCAGCAGCTTACCATTCTCTGGAAACACCATATATTTT. This encodes CSSSLPFSGNTIYF.

The chain combines TRBV7-7 with TRBJ2-5; 13 bases align to TRBD2. Germline CDR1 SSHAT, CDR2 FNYEAQ (reference sequence). V was pared by 5 bases and J by 4 bases, with 4 bases of the junction left unmatched. The CDR3 length is 15 residues. Written as DNA, the CDR3 is TGTGCCAGCAGCCTGGGACTAGCGGGAAGAGAGACCCAGTACTTC. Its translation: CASSLGLAGRETQYF.

The sample holds a few counts of this clone. The rearrangement links TRBV4-2 to TRBJ1-2, with 12 nucleotides matching TRBD1. This CDR3 is 16 amino acids long. Germline CDR1 and CDR2: LGHNA and YNFKEQ. Unmatched junction bases numbered 9, after V lost 4 bases and J lost 6 bases. CDR3 loop: CASSPGQGAGRHGYTF. The CDR3 DNA reads as TGTGCCAGCAGCCCGGGACAGGGGGCCGGTAGGCATGGCTACACCTTC.

This clone was detected only once. The chain uses TRBV5-4 and TRBJ2-5; 7 bases map to TRBD2. The J call may be in error: the DNA end matches TRBJ2-7 better. This CDR3 has 14 amino acids. The V gene's germline CDR1 is SGHNT and CDR2 YYREEE (reference sequence). DNA of the CDR3: TGTGCCAGCAGCTTGAAGCGGGAACCCTACGAGCAGTACTTC. Translation gives CASSLKREPYEQYF.

The chain joins TRBV27 to TRBJ2-1, with 7 bases identical to TRBD2. CDR1 is MNHEY, CDR2 SMNVEV, per germline (reference sequence). The CDR3 runs to 18 residues. The trim removed 1 base at V and 5 bases at J, leaving 14 bases unmatched. In DNA form, the CDR3 reads TGTGCCAGCAGTTTATACCCACCTTACGGGAGGTCCAACAATGAGCAGTTCTTC. This sequence encodes CASSLYPPYGRSNNEQFF.

This chain uses TRBV7-6 with TRBJ2-6, with TRBD1 matching 11 bases. Germline V CDR1 and CDR2: SGHVS, FNYEAQ. V shed 4 bases and J 0 bases; nucleotides not matched to a gene: 5. CDR3 size: 18 residues. The CDR3 coding sequence is TGTGCCAGCAGCTCCAGAGGGACAGGGGGCTCTGGGGCCAACGTCCTGACTTTC. Protein product: CASSSRGTGGSGANVLTF.

The V call is TRBV5-1, the J call TRBJ2-2, with D perhaps TRBD2 (6 bases). The CDR3 length is 16 residues. V shed 4 bases and J shed 4 bases, with 17 bases lying between them. Germline V gene data show CDR1 as SGHRS and CDR2 as YFSETQ. CDR3 sequence reads: CASSPRGGASTGELFF. CDR3 coding DNA: TGCGCCAGCAGCCCCCGAGGAGGGGCCAGCACCGGGGAGCTGTTTTTT.

The V and J genes are TRBV2 and TRBJ2-1; 12 bases are shared with TRBD2. The CDR3 length is 12 residues. Germline V CDR1 and CDR2: SNHLY, FYNNEI. V lost 8 bases to trimming and J lost 15 bases; unmatched junction nucleotides: 8. CDR3 in amino acids: CASRLAGAAGFF. In nucleotides, the CDR3 is TGTGCCAGCCGACTAGCGGGGGCCGCAGGGTTCTTC.

This chain joins TRBV7-2 and TRBJ2-5; TRBD2 matches 10 bases. The J call may be mistaken, given a closer DNA end match to TRBJ2-7. Looked up from germline, CDR1 is SGHTA and CDR2 is FQGNSA. This CDR3 is built from 15 residues. In nucleotides, the CDR3 is TGTGCCAGCACCCTAGCGCTAGCGGGAGACTACGAGCAGTACTTC. It specifies CASTLALAGDYEQYF.

About this clone: An end of the junction does not agree with germline; a read error may underlie this. V is TRBV20-1 and J is TRBJ2-3; the match to TRBD1 covers 8 bases. CDR1 DFQATT and CDR2 SNEGSKA come from the germline V gene (reference sequence). This CDR3 contains 11 residues. This chain's CDR3 is CLYRGSDTQYF. CDR3 DNA: TGTCTCTACAGGGGGTCTGATACGCAGTATTTT.

This sequence joins TRBV9 and TRBJ2-7; possibly TRBD2 for D (6 bases). Germline V gene data show CDR1 as SGDLS and CDR2 as YYNGEE. CDR3 length: 13 residues. V lost 4 bases, J lost 2 bases, and 10 bases lay in between. CDR3 protein: CASSSGLTYEQYF. The CDR3 region has the DNA TGTGCCAGCAGCTCGGGACTCACCTACGAGCAGTACTTC.

The chain combines TRBV18 with TRBJ2-1; 9 bases map to TRBD2. The length of the CDR3 is 16 residues. Germline lookup yields CDR1 KGHSH and CDR2 LQKENI. Trimming at V came to 3 bases and at J to 10 bases, leaving 13 bases not matched to a gene. The CDR3 protein is CASSPIGAGGFSEQFF. DNA for the CDR3: TGTGCCAGCTCACCCATCGGGGCGGGAGGGTTCTCGGAGCAGTTCTTC.

The J gene is TRBJ1-2, the V gene TRBV28, with D possibly being TRBD1 (5 bases). Trimming removed 1 base from V and 0 bases from J, with 15 bases in between. Germline V gene lookup returns CDR1 MDHEN and CDR2 SYDVKM. CDR3 size: 17 residues. DNA for the CDR3: TGTGCCAGCAGTTTATTCTATGACAGCAGCGCTAACTATGGCTACACCTTC. This sequence encodes CASSLFYDSSANYGYTF.

The chain combines TRBV10-3 with TRBJ2-5, with 9 bases lining up with TRBD2. Trimming took 6 bases from V and 5 from J; bases not matched to a gene: 10. This CDR3 region has 15 residues. CDR1 and CDR2 from the germline V gene are ENHRY and SYGVKD. CDR3 DNA sequence: TGTGCCATCAGCGCTGAGGCGGGAGGGCGGGAGACCCAGTACTTC. Amino acids: CAISAEAGGRETQYF.